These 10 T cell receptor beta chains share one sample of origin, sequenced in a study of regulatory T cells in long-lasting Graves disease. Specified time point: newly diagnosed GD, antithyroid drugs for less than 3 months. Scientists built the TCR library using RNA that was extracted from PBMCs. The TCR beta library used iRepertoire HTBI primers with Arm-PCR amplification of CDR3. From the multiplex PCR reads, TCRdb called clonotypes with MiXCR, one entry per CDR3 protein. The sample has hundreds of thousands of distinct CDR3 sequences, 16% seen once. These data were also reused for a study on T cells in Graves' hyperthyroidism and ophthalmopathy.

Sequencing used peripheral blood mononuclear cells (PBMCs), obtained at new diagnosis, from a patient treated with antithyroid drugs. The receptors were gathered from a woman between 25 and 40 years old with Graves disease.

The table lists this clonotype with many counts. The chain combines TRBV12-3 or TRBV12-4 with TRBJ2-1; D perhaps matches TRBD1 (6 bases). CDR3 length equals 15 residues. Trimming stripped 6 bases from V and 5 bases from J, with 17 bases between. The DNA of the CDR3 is TGTGCCAGCAGGTCCGGGACATTACCAAACAATGAGCAGTTCTTC. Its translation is CASRSGTLPNNEQFF.

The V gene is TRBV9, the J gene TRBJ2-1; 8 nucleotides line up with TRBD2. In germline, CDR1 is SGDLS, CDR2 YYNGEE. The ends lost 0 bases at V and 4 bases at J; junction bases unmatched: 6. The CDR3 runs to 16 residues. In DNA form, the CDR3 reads TGTGCCAGCAGCGTAGAGACCGGGACTAGATACAATGAGCAGTTCTTC. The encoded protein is CASSVETGTRYNEQFF.

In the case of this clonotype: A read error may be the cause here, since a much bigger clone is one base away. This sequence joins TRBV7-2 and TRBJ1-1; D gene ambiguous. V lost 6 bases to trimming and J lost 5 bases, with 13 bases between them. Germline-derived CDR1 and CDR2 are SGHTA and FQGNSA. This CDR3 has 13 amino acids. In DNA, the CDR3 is TGTGCCAGCAGGGGTGGGGAGGATACTGAAGCTTTCTTT. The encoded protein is CASRGGEDTEAFF. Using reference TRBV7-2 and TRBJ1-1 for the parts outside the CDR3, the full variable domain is GAGVSQSPSNKVTEKGKDVELRCDPISGHTALYWYRQSLGQGLEFLIYFQGNSAPDKSGLPSDRFSAERTGGSVSTLTIQRTQQEDSAVYLCASRGGEDTEAFFGQGTRLTVV.

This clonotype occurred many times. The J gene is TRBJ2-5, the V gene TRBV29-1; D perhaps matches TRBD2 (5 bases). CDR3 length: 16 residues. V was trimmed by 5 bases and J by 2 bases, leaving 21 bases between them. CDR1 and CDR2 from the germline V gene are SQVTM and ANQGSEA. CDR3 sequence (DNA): TGCAGCGTTATCGCCCCTAATTCGGGAACTCAAGAGACCCAGTACTTC. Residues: CSVIAPNSGTQETQYF.

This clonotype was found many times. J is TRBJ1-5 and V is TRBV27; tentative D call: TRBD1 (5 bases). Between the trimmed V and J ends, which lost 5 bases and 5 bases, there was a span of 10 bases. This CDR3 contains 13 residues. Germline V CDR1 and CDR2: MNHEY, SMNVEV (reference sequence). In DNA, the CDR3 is TGTGCCAGCAGTCTACAGGCTTATCAGCCCCAGCATTTT. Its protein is CASSLQAYQPQHF.

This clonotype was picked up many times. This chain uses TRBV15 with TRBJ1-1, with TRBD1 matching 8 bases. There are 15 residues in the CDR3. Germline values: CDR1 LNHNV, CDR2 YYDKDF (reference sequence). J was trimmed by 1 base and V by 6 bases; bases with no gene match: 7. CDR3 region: CATSPGTGGNTEAFF. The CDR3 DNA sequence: TGTGCCACCAGTCCGGGGACAGGAGGGAACACTGAAGCTTTCTTT.

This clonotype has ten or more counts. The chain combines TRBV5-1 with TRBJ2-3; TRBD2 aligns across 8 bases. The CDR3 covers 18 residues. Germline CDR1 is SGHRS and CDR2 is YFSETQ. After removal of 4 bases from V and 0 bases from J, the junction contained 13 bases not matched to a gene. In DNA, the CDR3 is TGCGCCAGCAGCCATAGCGGGATTATCCCTCCTAGCACAGATACGCAGTATTTT. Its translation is CASSHSGIIPPSTDTQYF.

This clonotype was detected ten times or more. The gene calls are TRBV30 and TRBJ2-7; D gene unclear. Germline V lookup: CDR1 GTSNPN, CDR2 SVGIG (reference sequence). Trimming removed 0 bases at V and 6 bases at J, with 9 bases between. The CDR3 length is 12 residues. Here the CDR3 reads CAWSVLTVEQYF. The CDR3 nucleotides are TGTGCCTGGAGTGTACTCACAGTCGAGCAGTACTTC.

The CDR3 DNA reads as TGTGCCAGCAGCTTGACAGGGGGCGACGGCTACACCTTC. Amino acids: CASSLTGGDGYTF. The chain is built from TRBV7-9 and TRBJ1-2, with 10 nucleotides matching TRBD1. J lost 8 bases, V lost 3 bases, and 3 bases had no gene match. This CDR3 contains 13 residues. Germline V CDR1 and CDR2: SEHNR, FQNEAQ (reference sequence).

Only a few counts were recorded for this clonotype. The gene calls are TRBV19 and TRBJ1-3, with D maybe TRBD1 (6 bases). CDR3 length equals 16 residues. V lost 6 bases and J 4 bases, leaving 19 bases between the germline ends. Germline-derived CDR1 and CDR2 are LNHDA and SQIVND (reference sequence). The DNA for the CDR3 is TGTGCCAGTAGACACATATTCGGACAGTGGGGAAACACCATATATTTT. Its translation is CASRHIFGQWGNTIYF.